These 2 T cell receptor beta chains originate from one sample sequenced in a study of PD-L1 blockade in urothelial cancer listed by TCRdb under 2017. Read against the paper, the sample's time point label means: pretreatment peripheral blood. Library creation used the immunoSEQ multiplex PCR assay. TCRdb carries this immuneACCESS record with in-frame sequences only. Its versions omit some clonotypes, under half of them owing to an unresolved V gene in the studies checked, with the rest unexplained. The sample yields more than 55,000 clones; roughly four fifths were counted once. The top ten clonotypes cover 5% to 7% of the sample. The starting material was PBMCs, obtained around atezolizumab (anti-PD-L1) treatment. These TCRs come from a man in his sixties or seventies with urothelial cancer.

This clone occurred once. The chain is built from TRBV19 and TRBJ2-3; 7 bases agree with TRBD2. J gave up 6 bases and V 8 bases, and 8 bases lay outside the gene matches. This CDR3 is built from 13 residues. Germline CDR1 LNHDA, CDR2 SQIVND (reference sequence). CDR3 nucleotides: TGTGCCAGTGGGCTAGCGGTGCTGGATACGCAGTATTTT. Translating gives CASGLAVLDTQYF.

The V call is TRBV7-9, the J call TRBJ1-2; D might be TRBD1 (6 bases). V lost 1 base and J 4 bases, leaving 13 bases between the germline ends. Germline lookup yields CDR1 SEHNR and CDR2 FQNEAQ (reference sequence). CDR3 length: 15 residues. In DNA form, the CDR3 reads TGTGCCAGCAGCTTAGGGACAGACAGTCTCTATGGCTACACCTTC. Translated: CASSLGTDSLYGYTF.